The rows below give T cell receptor beta chains drawn from one sample of a study of blood T cell repertoires in COVID-19. The data were produced by immunoSEQ multiplex PCR, yet TCRdb's version contains in-frame clones alone and is incomplete. Here the sample spans some 670,000 clones, about 87% being singletons. The sample was peripheral blood. These receptors were collected from a woman between 18 and 29 years old with acute or convalescent COVID-19. The CDR3 runs from the conserved cysteine through the conserved F or W. The order of the fields is V gene, J gene, CDR3 length, D gene, clone size, CDR3 DNA, CDR3 protein. A D gene is named only where the DNA matches it firmly. Expanded clones get a size class; other rows say once, few or many, or leave the size out.

TRBV28,TRBJ1-6,14,TRBD1,-,TGTGCCAGCACTCAAACAGGGGGCGCTTCACCCCTCCACTTT,CASTQTGGASPLHF
TRBV7-8,TRBJ1-3,14,-,-,TGTGCCAGCAGCTCCGCAGGGTCTGGAAACACCATATATTTT,CASSSAGSGNTIYF
TRBV21-1,TRBJ1-4,14,-,-,TGTGCCAGCAGCCGGGACAGGCCGCGAGAAAAACTGTTTTTT,CASSRDRPREKLFF
TRBV7-9,TRBJ1-5,16,TRBD1,-,TGTGCCAGCAGCCAGGACAGGGGCACTCCCAATCAGCCCCAGCATTTT,CASSQDRGTPNQPQHF
TRBV19,TRBJ2-1,15,-,-,TGTGCCAGTAGTCCGGACACGACGATTTACAATGAGCAGTTCTTC,CASSPDTTIYNEQFF
TRBV11-1,TRBJ2-1,16,-,-,TGTGCCAGCAGCTTTCCCAGGCAGGGCCTCTACAATGAGCAGTTCTTC,CASSFPRQGLYNEQFF
TRBV19,TRBJ2-1,17,TRBD2,-,TGTGCCAGTAGTACAAGGACTAGCGGGGGGAAGAACGATGAGCAGTTCTTC,CASSTRTSGGKNDEQFF
TRBV14,TRBJ1-1,17,-,-,TGTGCCAGCAGCCCATTGGGGGGGTCGGGGAGGCTCACTGAAGCTTTCTTT,CASSPLGGSGRLTEAFF
TRBV7-2,TRBJ2-7,15,-,-,TGTGCCAGCAGCTTAGGTCGGCAGGGAACCTACGAGCAGTACTTC,CASSLGRQGTYEQYF
TRBV18,TRBJ1-4,17,-,-,TGTGCCAGCTCAGGCCTCAGGACAGCGTCCCTTAATGAAAAACTGTTTTTT,CASSGLRTASLNEKLFF
TRBV5-6,TRBJ1-1,13,TRBD1,-,TGTGCCAGCGGCCCGCAGGGGGGCACTGAAGCTTTCTTT,CASGPQGGTEAFF
TRBV5-6,TRBJ1-5,15,-,few,TGTGCCAGCAGCCGCGGTGGTATTGGCAATCAGCCCCAGCATTTT,CASSRGGIGNQPQHF
TRBV19,TRBJ1-1,14,-,-,TGTGCCAGTAGTATCACAGGCTCCAATTTCGAGGCTTTCTTT,CASSITGSNFEAFF
TRBV27,TRBJ2-2,14,-,-,TGTGCCAGCAGTTTAGGGGGGGCGTCCGGGGAGCTGTTTTTT,CASSLGGASGELFF
TRBV6-5,TRBJ1-2,15,-,-,TGTGCCAGCAGGGTTGGAGGGCCCTCTAACTATGGCTACACCTTC,CASRVGGPSNYGYTF
TRBV7-3,TRBJ1-1,15,TRBD1,-,TGTGCCAGCAGCGCAGGGGGGACAGGGGTCACTGAAGCTTTCTTT,CASSAGGTGVTEAFF
TRBV2,TRBJ2-7,17,-,-,TGTGCCAGCAGTGACTTAATCCAAACTACCAACTCCTACGAGCAGTACTTC,CASSDLIQTTNSYEQYF
TRBV30,TRBJ1-5,16,-,-,TGTGCCTGGAGTATAATCGCGCTTAATAGCAATCAGCCCCAGCATTTT,CAWSIIALNSNQPQHF
TRBV19,TRBJ2-3,13,TRBD1,-,TGTGCCACGGCGGACAGGGTATGGGATACGCAGTATTTT,CATADRVWDTQYF
TRBV19,TRBJ1-1,14,TRBD1,-,TGTGCCAGTAGTACCCCGACAGGGCCCTGGGCAGCTTTCTTT,CASSTPTGPWAAFF
TRBV30,TRBJ1-2,12,-,-,TGTGCCTGGAGTAAGGGGGTATCTGGCTACACCTTC,CAWSKGVSGYTF
TRBV7-2,TRBJ2-2,15,-,-,TGTGCCAGCAGCCAAAACAGGCAGGGGATTGGGGAGCTGTTTTTT,CASSQNRQGIGELFF
TRBV7-2,TRBJ2-3,15,-,-,TGTGCCAGCAGCTTTGGAGGGCAGCTCACAGATACGCAGTATTTT,CASSFGGQLTDTQYF
TRBV7-9,TRBJ1-2,16,TRBD1,-,TGTGCCAGCAGCCCTTCAGGGACAGGGGGTGGTCATGGCTACACCTTC,CASSPSGTGGGHGYTF
TRBV27,TRBJ2-1,17,-,-,TGTGCCAGCAGTGCTACCGGCGGGGGCGTCTCCTACAATGAGCAGTTCTTC,CASSATGGGVSYNEQFF
TRBV7-2,TRBJ2-7,16,-,-,TGTGCCAGCAGCTTAGCGCAAGGGACACTAGCCTACGAGCAGTACTTC,CASSLAQGTLAYEQYF
TRBV5-1,TRBJ1-1,16,-,-,TGCGCCAGCAGCTTGCCTACGCGGTCGACGAACACTGAAGCTTTCTTT,CASSLPTRSTNTEAFF
TRBV11-2,TRBJ2-1,13,-,-,TGTGCCAGCAGCCCCCTAGTCGGGAATGAGCAGTTCTTC,CASSPLVGNEQFF
TRBV24-1,TRBJ2-7,16,TRBD1,-,TGTGCCACCAGTGGAAGCTCGACAGGGGAAAACTACGAGCAGTACTTC,CATSGSSTGENYEQYF
TRBV5-4,TRBJ1-6,15,-,-,TGTGCCAGCAGCTCGGGACACCGAGGCCCCTCACCCCTCCACTTT,CASSSGHRGPSPLHF
TRBV19,TRBJ1-1,14,-,-,TGTGCCAGTGGAATCGCATCGGGGAACACTGAAGCTTTCTTT,CASGIASGNTEAFF
TRBV25-1,TRBJ1-2,13,-,once,TGTGCCAGCAGGGACAGCCGTCCCTATGGCTACACCTTC,CASRDSRPYGYTF
TRBV13,TRBJ2-2,15,TRBD1,once,TGTGCCAGCAGGTTTACCAGACAGGGGACGCGGGAGCTGTTTTTT,CASRFTRQGTRELFF
TRBV5-4,TRBJ1-6,15,TRBD1,-,TGTGCCAGCAGCTTGGCGGAGACAGGGGGTTCACCCCTCCACTTT,CASSLAETGGSPLHF
TRBV11-2,TRBJ2-2,14,-,-,TGTGCCAGCAGCTTAGTAGCCTACACCGGGGAGCTGTTTTTT,CASSLVAYTGELFF
TRBV7-9,TRBJ2-1,11,-,-,TGTGCCAGCAGCTTATCCAGTGAGCAGTTCTTC,CASSLSSEQFF
TRBV5-1,TRBJ1-4,14,-,-,TGCGCCAGCAGCTTTGGGCTTGAGAATGAAAAACTGTTTTTT,CASSFGLENEKLFF
TRBV30,TRBJ1-2,14,-,-,TGTGCCTGGAGTCCCAGGGAGGAGTCCTTTGGCTACACCTTC,CAWSPREESFGYTF
TRBV7-2,TRBJ2-7,15,TRBD1,-,TGTGCCAGCAGCTTGGGACAGGGGGAATGGAACGAGCAGTACTTC,CASSLGQGEWNEQYF
TRBV9,TRBJ1-1,14,-,-,TGTGCCAGCAGCGTGGATTCAGGGGCAAGGGAGGCTTTCTTT,CASSVDSGAREAFF
TRBV12-3/TRBV12-4,TRBJ1-1,13,-,once,TGTGCCACCTCCTTCGGGGGGCTAGCTGAAGCTTTCTTT,CATSFGGLAEAFF
TRBV11-2,TRBJ2-1,16,TRBD2,-,TGTGCCAGCAGCGCCTCCTCGGGGGGGGGAGGAGCTGAGCAGTTCTTC,CASSASSGGGGAEQFF
TRBV5-4,TRBJ2-2,11,-,-,TGTGCCAGCCAGGGTACCGGGGAGCTGTTTTTT,CASQGTGELFF
TRBV6-4,TRBJ2-5,15,TRBD2,-,TGTGCCAGCAGTTTCCGCGGGGGGGACCAAGAGACCCAGTACTTC,CASSFRGGDQETQYF
TRBV7-2,TRBJ1-1,14,-,-,TGTGCCAGCAGCTTCACCTTAGAGGGCACTGAAGCTTTCTTT,CASSFTLEGTEAFF
TRBV5-6,TRBJ1-3,16,-,-,TGTGCCAGCAGCAAAGGACAGCTCTTCTCTGGAAACACCATATATTTT,CASSKGQLFSGNTIYF
TRBV5-4,TRBJ2-3,16,-,-,TGTGCCAGCAGCGACTTGCCGGGACTGGGTACAGATACGCAGTATTTT,CASSDLPGLGTDTQYF
TRBV5-6,TRBJ1-6,14,-,once,TGTGCCAGCAGCCTCAGGGTGCGAGGTTCACCCCTCCACTTT,CASSLRVRGSPLHF
TRBV12-5,TRBJ1-6,15,TRBD1,once,TGTGCTAGTGGCGCCGCCGGACAGGGCGATTCACCCCTCCACTTT,CASGAAGQGDSPLHF
TRBV12-5,TRBJ2-1,18,TRBD1,-,TGTGCTAGTGGTTTGGTAACGTCAGGACAGGGTCTCGCGGGGGAGCAGTTCTTC,CASGLVTSGQGLAGEQFF